The 27 T cell receptor beta chains below come from one sample, sequenced in a study of T cells in Graves' hyperthyroidism and ophthalmopathy. Amplification of TCR beta CDR3 regions used RNA as the template. HTBI primers drove first-round RT-PCR of the TCR CDR3. TCRdb re-analysed the multiplex PCR reads in MiXCR, keeping a single row per CDR3 protein. The table includes approximately 710,000 distinct CDR3 sequences, roughly 17% detected once. Input material: blood. The source is a man between 50 and 59 years old with Graves' hyperthyroidism.

The sample holds a few counts of this clonotype. This chain uses TRBV6-1 with TRBJ1-2; D not certain. The CDR3 length is 14 residues. Trimming removed 7 bases at V and 8 bases at J, with 20 bases between. Germline V gene sequence: CDR1 MNHNS, CDR2 SASEGT. This chain's CDR3 is CASKPFRGTWGYTF. CDR3 nucleotide sequence: TGTGCCAGCAAACCTTTCCGGGGTACTTGGGGCTACACCTTC.

This clonotype was seen a few times. CDR3 coding DNA: TGTGCCTGGAGTGTAAGTGGCAGGGGCAGCTCTGGGGCCAACGTCCTGACTTTC. This sequence encodes CAWSVSGRGSSGANVLTF. V usage is TRBV30 and J usage is TRBJ2-6; D might be TRBD1 (6 bases). In germline, CDR1 is GTSNPN, CDR2 SVGIG (reference sequence). V was cut by 0 bases and J by 0 bases, with 15 bases left in between. CDR3 length equals 18 residues.

The sample holds a few counts of this clonotype. This rearrangement joins TRBV28 to TRBJ2-1, with D tentatively TRBD1 or TRBD2 (5 bases each). V gave up 1 base and J gave up 5 bases, with 9 bases separating them. The germline V gene has CDR1 MDHEN and CDR2 SYDVKM. This CDR3 comprises 14 residues. Here the CDR3 reads CASSLSGTHNEQFF. The CDR3 DNA reads as TGTGCCAGCAGTTTATCGGGGACCCACAATGAGCAGTTCTTC.

This clonotype appeared many times. The chain links TRBV15 to TRBJ1-1; no firm D call. V gave up 8 bases and J gave up 5 bases, with 15 bases separating them. The CDR3 runs 13 residues. Germline CDR1 and CDR2: LNHNV and YYDKDF (reference sequence). This CDR3 is CATCSAPGTEAFF. CDR3 DNA sequence: TGTGCCACCTGCTCCGCACCGGGGACTGAAGCTTTCTTT. Variable domain in full (rest from reference TRBV15 and TRBJ1-1): DAMVIQNPRYQVTQFGKPVTLSCSQTLNHNVMYWYQQKSSQAPKLLFHYYDKDFNNEADTPDNFQSRRPNTSFCFLDIRSPGLGDTAMYLCATCSAPGTEAFFGQGTRLTVV.

This clonotype was seen more than once but under ten times. The chain links TRBV28 to TRBJ1-2; possibly TRBD1 for D (6 bases). V was clipped by 3 bases and J by 0 bases, with 11 bases between them. Germline CDR1 and CDR2: MDHEN and SYDVKM. This CDR3 has 15 amino acids. The CDR3: CASSFRGLSNYGYTF. In DNA form, the CDR3 reads TGTGCCAGCAGTTTTCGGGGGCTGTCTAACTATGGCTACACCTTC.

This clonotype was detected ten times or more. This chain links TRBV11-2 with TRBJ2-3; 10 bases fit TRBD2. Germline V gives CDR1 SGHAT, CDR2 FQNNGV. The length of the CDR3 is 16 residues. The V segment lost 3 bases and the J segment 2 bases; nucleotides outside the gene matches: 5. In DNA, the CDR3 is TGTGCCAGCAGCTTCCGAGCGGGAGGGCTCACAGATACGCAGTATTTT. Translating it yields CASSFRAGGLTDTQYF.

At least ten counts were recorded for this clonotype. This sequence joins TRBV6-1 and TRBJ2-7, with TRBD2 identical over 9 bases. The CDR3 runs 15 residues. V shed 0 bases, J shed 3 bases, and the junction held 3 bases outside the gene matches. Germline assignment: CDR1 MNHNS and CDR2 SASEGT. In nucleotides, the CDR3 is TGTGCCAGCAGTGAAGCCCTGACTAGCGGCTACGAGCAGTACTTC. Translating gives CASSEALTSGYEQYF.

The J gene is TRBJ2-7, the V gene TRBV12-3 or TRBV12-4; a weak D match, TRBD2 (6 bases). CDR3 length: 13 amino acids. V was shortened by 6 bases and J by 3 bases, with 12 bases between the two germline ends. This CDR3 reads CASRGMGGYEQYF. The DNA for the CDR3 is TGTGCCAGCAGGGGTATGGGGGGCTACGAGCAGTACTTC.

The rearrangement joins TRBV27 to TRBJ2-3, with 7 bases identical to TRBD2. The junction had 6 bases not matched to a gene; V was cut back by 3 bases and J by 3 bases. The V gene's germline CDR1 is MNHEY and CDR2 SMNVEV (reference sequence). This CDR3 is 15 amino acids long. The CDR3 nucleotides are TGTGCCAGCAGTTTTGAAAGCGGGGTTACAGATACGCAGTATTTT. The encoded protein is CASSFESGVTDTQYF.

This clonotype was found many times. This chain joins TRBV7-9 and TRBJ1-1; D perhaps matches TRBD1 (5 bases). This CDR3 comprises 15 residues. Trimming cost V 5 bases and J 1 base, with 14 bases left between them. Germline V gives CDR1 SEHNR, CDR2 FQNEAQ (reference sequence). Here the CDR3 reads CASSRWGVPNTEAFF. In DNA form, the CDR3 reads TGTGCCAGCAGCAGATGGGGGGTACCGAACACTGAAGCTTTCTTT.

The V gene is TRBV7-3, the J gene TRBJ2-1; 7 bases line up with TRBD2. This CDR3 contains 15 residues. Germline V CDR1 and CDR2: SGHTA, FQGTGA. The ends lost 2 bases at V and 12 bases at J; junction bases unmatched: 13. CDR3 region: CASSLQRVGGVAQFF. The CDR3, as DNA: TGTGCCAGCAGCTTACAACGGGTGGGGGGGGTAGCGCAGTTCTTC.

Ten or more counts support this clonotype. The chain carries TRBV18 and TRBJ2-1, with 8 positions matching TRBD1. The CDR3 has 13 amino acids. Germline trimming cut 5 bases from V and 8 bases from J; bases unmatched to any gene: 5. Germline V gene sequence: CDR1 KGHSH, CDR2 LQKENI. CDR3 loop: CASSGQGADEQFF. The CDR3 coding sequence is TGTGCCAGCTCAGGGCAGGGGGCTGATGAGCAGTTCTTC.

This clonotype was recorded at least ten times. The CDR3 loop reads CASSSIVEQYF. The CDR3 DNA follows: TGTGCCAGCAGTTCTATAGTCGAGCAGTACTTC. The chain employs TRBV6-1 and TRBJ2-7; D is ambiguous. The germline V gene has CDR1 MNHNS and CDR2 SASEGT. This CDR3 is 11 amino acids long. Trimming stripped 5 bases from V and 6 bases from J, with 8 bases between.

The chain couples TRBV10-3 to TRBJ2-2, with D possibly TRBD1 on 5 matching bases. The CDR3 is 13 amino acids. V lost 8 bases and J lost 6, with 13 bases in between. The V gene's germline CDR1 is ENHRY and CDR2 SYGVKD. CDR3 DNA: TGTGCCATCCTCCTAGGGGCCCCCGGGGAGCTGTTTTTT. It yields the protein CAILLGAPGELFF.

Note on this clonotype: Since no conserved phenylalanine or tryptophan closes the CDR3, a read error is the likely cause. V gene TRBV20-1 combines with J gene TRBJ2-4; no clear D. This CDR3 is 15 amino acids long. The germline V gene has CDR1 DFQATT and CDR2 SNEGSKA (reference sequence). V was trimmed by 3 bases and J by 0 bases, leaving 12 bases between them. The CDR3 region has the DNA TGCAGTGCTAGTAACCCTGTCTCAGCCAAAAACATTCAGTACCTC. This sequence encodes CSASNPVSAKNIQYL.

This clonotype has more than one count but fewer than ten. This CDR3 is CASSQERGQPQHF. The CDR3 DNA reads as TGTGCCAGCAGCCAAGAGAGGGGTCAGCCCCAGCATTTT. The V gene is TRBV3-1, the J gene TRBJ1-5; tentatively, D is TRBD1 (5 bases). From germline, CDR1 is LGHDT and CDR2 YNNKEL (reference sequence). CDR3 length: 13 amino acids. V was cut by 0 bases and J by 6 bases, with 6 bases left in between.

This clonotype was detected many times. J is TRBJ2-3 and V is TRBV7-3; D might be TRBD2 (6 bases). Germline assignment: CDR1 SGHTA and CDR2 FQGTGA. The CDR3 sequence is 16 residues long. V gave up 1 base and J gave up 10 bases, with 21 bases separating them. The CDR3 loop is CASSLNSGSDRRAQYF. DNA of the CDR3: TGTGCCAGCAGCTTAAACAGCGGGTCTGACAGAAGGGCGCAGTATTTT.

The V and J genes are TRBV12-3 or TRBV12-4 and TRBJ2-7, with D possibly being TRBD2 (5 bases). V shed 0 bases and J shed 0 bases, with 12 bases lying between them. There are 16 residues in the CDR3. CDR3 coding DNA: TGTGCCAGCAGTTTAGCGAGAGGGTGGAGCTCCTACGAGCAGTACTTC. As protein: CASSLARGWSSYEQYF.

This clonotype was observed a handful of times. The chain links TRBV5-6 to TRBJ2-3; 12 bases map to TRBD2. CDR1 and CDR2 from the germline V gene are SGHDT and YYEEEE. The CDR3 is 16 amino acids. The J segment lost 4 bases and the V segment lost 4 bases, leaving 7 bases of the junction unmatched. CDR3 sequence reads: CASSGRRLAGADTQYF. The DNA for the CDR3 is TGTGCCAGCAGCGGGAGACGACTAGCGGGGGCAGATACGCAGTATTTT.

This clonotype came up many times. J is TRBJ1-2 and V is TRBV29-1; D unresolved. Germline V gene sequence: CDR1 SQVTM, CDR2 ANQGSEA. CDR3 length equals 12 residues. The germline V and J ends were trimmed by 5 bases and 0 bases, with 7 bases remaining between them. Here the CDR3 reads CSVSRANYGYTF. As DNA, the CDR3 is TGCAGCGTTTCGAGAGCTAACTATGGCTACACCTTC.

The chain combines TRBV6-2 or TRBV6-3 with TRBJ1-2; TRBD1 matches 8 bases. The CDR3 is 15 residues long. V dropped 2 bases and J dropped 3; count of bases not matched to a gene: 5. In germline, CDR1 is MNHEY, CDR2 SVGEGT. In DNA, the CDR3 is TGTGCCAGCAGTTACCAGGACAGGGAGGACTATGGCTACACCTTC. It yields the protein CASSYQDREDYGYTF.

This clonotype was seen many times. This rearrangement joins TRBV7-2 to TRBJ2-2; TRBD1 might be the D (6 bases). V shed 6 bases and J shed 3 bases, with 8 bases lying between them. Germline V gene sequence: CDR1 SGHTA, CDR2 FQGNSA. This CDR3 spans 13 amino acids. The CDR3 is CASRGQHTGELFF. The CDR3 nucleotides read TGTGCCAGCAGAGGACAGCACACCGGGGAGCTGTTTTTT. The full variable domain, with the rest looked up from reference TRBV7-2 and TRBJ2-2, is GAGVSQSPSNKVTEKGKDVELRCDPISGHTALYWYRQSLGQGLEFLIYFQGNSAPDKSGLPSDRFSAERTGGSVSTLTIQRTQQEDSAVYLCASRGQHTGELFFGEGSRLTVL.

This clonotype was seen more than once but under ten times. The chain recombines TRBV28 with TRBJ1-2, with TRBD1 identical over 9 bases. CDR3 length equals 12 residues. After removal of 5 bases from V and 7 bases from J, the junction contained 2 bases not matched to a gene. The germline gives CDR1 MDHEN, CDR2 SYDVKM. CDR3 amino acids: CASSDRGAGYTF. DNA of the CDR3: TGTGCCAGCAGTGACAGGGGGGCTGGCTACACCTTC.

The chain employs TRBV2 and TRBJ2-7; 8 positions match TRBD1. Looked up from germline, CDR1 is SNHLY and CDR2 is FYNNEI. Unmatched junction bases numbered 12, after V lost 3 bases and J lost 5 bases. The CDR3 extends over 16 amino acids. DNA for the CDR3: TGTGCCAGCAGTGACTCCGGGACCCCAGGGGGCAACGAGCAGTACTTC. It is translated as CASSDSGTPGGNEQYF.

This clonotype has ten or more counts. The V and J genes are TRBV7-2 and TRBJ2-5, with a possible D match to TRBD2 (5 bases). CDR1 and CDR2 from the germline V gene are SGHTA and FQGNSA. CDR3 length: 16 amino acids. V was cut by 1 base and J by 5 bases, with 17 bases left in between. The CDR3 DNA is TGTGCCAGCAGCTTAGGCCGCTCGAGGGTAGGGGAGACCCAGTACTTC. Encoded protein: CASSLGRSRVGETQYF.

This clonotype is a singleton in its sample. The V and J genes are TRBV7-8 and TRBJ2-5; D is unresolved. CDR1 SGHVS and CDR2 FQNEAQ come from the germline V gene. Between the trimmed V and J ends, which lost 3 bases and 3 bases, there was a span of 11 bases. The CDR3 totals 14 residues. Written as DNA, the CDR3 is TGTGCCAGCAGCTTCAGGAGCTTTAAAGAGACCCAGTACTTC. Its protein is CASSFRSFKETQYF.

This clonotype has only a few counts. At one end, the junction sequence differs from germline, possibly due to a read error. This chain connects TRBV19 to TRBJ2-2, with D perhaps TRBD2 (5 bases). Germline CDR1 is LNHDA and CDR2 is SQIVND (reference sequence). There are 17 residues in the CDR3. The CDR3 bases are TGTGCCACTAGTCCTTCGAAAGCGGCAACGAACACCGGGGAGCTGTTTTTT. As protein: CATSPSKAATNTGELFF. Filled out from reference TRBV19 and TRBJ2-2, the complete variable domain reads DGGITQSPKYLFRKEGQNVTLSCEQNLNHDAMYWYRQDPGQGLRLIYYSQIVNDFQKGDIAEGYSVSREKKESFPLTVTSAQKNPTAFYLCATSPSKAATNTGELFFGEGSRLTVL.